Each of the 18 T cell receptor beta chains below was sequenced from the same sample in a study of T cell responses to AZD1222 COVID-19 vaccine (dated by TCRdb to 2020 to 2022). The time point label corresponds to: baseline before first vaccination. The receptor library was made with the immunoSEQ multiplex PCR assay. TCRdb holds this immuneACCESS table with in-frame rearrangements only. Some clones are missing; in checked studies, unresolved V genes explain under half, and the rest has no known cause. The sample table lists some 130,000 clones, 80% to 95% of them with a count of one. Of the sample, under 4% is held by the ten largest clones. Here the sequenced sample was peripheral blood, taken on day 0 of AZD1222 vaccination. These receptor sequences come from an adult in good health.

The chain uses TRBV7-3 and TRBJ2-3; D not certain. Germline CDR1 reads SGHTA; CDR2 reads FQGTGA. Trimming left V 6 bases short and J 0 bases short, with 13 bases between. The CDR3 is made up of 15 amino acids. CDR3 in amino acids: CASSEQSTSTDTQYF. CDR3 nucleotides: TGTGCCAGCAGTGAACAATCTACTAGCACAGATACGCAGTATTTT.

The CDR3 nucleotides are TGTGCCAGCAGTAGAAGGGGAGGGGATACGCAGTATTTT. Protein sequence: CASSRRGGDTQYF. The rearrangement uses TRBV27 and TRBJ2-3, with 7 bases lining up with TRBD2. This CDR3 is built from 13 residues. Germline assignment: CDR1 MNHEY and CDR2 SMNVEV (reference sequence). V shed 5 bases and J 6 bases; nucleotides not matched to a gene: 5.

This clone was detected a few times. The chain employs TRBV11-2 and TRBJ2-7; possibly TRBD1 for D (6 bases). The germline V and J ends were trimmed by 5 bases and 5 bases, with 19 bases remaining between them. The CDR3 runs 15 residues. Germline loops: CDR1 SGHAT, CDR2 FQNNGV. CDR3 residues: CASSTGQPGGNEQYF. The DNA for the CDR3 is TGTGCCAGCAGCACCGGACAGCCTGGCGGAAACGAGCAGTACTTC.

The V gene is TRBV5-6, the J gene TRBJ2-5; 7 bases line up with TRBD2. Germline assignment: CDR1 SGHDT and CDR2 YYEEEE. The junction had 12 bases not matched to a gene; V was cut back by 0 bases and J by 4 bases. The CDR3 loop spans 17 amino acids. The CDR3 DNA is TGTGCCAGCAGCTTGGGGAGGGGCGGGAGTATCAGAGAGACCCAGTACTTC. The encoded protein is CASSLGRGGSIRETQYF.

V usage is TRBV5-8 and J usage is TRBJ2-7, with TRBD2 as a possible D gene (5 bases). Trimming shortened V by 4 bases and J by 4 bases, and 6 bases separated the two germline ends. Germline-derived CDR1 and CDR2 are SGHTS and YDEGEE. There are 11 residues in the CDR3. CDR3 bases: TGTGCCAGCAGCCGGGAATACGAGCAGTACTTC. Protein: CASSREYEQYF.

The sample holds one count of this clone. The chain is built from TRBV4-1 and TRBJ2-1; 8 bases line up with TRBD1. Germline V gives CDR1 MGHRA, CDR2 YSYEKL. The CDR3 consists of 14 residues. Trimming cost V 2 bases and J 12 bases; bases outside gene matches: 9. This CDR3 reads CASSQPRQGRRQFF. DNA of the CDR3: TGCGCCAGCAGCCAACCCAGACAGGGGCGAAGGCAGTTCTTC.

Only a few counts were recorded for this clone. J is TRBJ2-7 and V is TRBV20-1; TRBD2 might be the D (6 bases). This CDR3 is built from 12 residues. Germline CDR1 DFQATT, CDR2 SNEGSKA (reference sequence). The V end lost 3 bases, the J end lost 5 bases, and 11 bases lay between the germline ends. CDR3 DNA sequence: TGCAGTGCTAGTTCTCCGGGGGACGAGCAGTACTTC. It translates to CSASSPGDEQYF.

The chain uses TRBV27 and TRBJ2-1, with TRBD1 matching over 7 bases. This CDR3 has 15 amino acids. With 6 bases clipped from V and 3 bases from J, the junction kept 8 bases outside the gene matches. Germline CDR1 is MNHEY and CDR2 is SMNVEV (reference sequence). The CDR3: CASSPGTASYNEQFF. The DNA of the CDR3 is TGTGCCAGCAGCCCCGGGACAGCGAGCTACAATGAGCAGTTCTTC.

The CDR3 is CASSQAGANTEAFF. CDR3 sequence (DNA): TGCGCCAGCAGCCAGGCAGGGGCGAACACTGAAGCTTTCTTT. The genes are TRBV5-1 and TRBJ1-1; D is perhaps TRBD1 (6 bases). CDR1 is SGHRS and CDR2 is YFSETQ in the germline V gene. The V and J ends lost 4 bases and 1 base respectively, with 11 bases between them. This CDR3 is built from 14 residues.

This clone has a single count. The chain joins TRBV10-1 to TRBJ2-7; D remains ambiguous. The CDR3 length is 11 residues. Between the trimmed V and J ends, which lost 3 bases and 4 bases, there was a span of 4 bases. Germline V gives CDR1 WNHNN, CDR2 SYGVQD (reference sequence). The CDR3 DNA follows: TGCGCCAGCAGTGACGGATACGAGCAGTACTTC. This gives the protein CASSDGYEQYF.

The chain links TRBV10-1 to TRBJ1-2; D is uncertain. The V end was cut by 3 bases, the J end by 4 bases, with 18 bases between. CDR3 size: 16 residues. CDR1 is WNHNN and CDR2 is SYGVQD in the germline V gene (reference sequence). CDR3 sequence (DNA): TGCGCCAGCAGTGACCCCTGTAGGGCGTTGCGCTATGGCTACACCTTC. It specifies CASSDPCRALRYGYTF.

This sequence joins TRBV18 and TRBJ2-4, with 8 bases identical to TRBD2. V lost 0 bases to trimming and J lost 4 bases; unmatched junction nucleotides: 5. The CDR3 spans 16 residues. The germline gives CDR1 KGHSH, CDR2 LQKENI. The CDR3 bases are TGTGCCAGCTCACCACCCGTCGGGAGGGGAAAAAACATTCAGTACTTC. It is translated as CASSPPVGRGKNIQYF.

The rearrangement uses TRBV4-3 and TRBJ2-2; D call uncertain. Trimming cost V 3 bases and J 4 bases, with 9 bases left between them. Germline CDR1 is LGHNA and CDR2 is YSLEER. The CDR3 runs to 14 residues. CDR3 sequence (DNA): TGCGCCAGCAGCCACCGAGGTAGCACCGGGGAGCTGTTTTTT. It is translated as CASSHRGSTGELFF.

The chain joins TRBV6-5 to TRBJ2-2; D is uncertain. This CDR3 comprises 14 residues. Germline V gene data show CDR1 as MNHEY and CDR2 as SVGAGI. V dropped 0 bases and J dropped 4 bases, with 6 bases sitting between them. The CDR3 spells CASSYSILTGELFF. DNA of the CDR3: TGTGCCAGCAGTTACTCGATTCTCACCGGGGAGCTGTTTTTT.

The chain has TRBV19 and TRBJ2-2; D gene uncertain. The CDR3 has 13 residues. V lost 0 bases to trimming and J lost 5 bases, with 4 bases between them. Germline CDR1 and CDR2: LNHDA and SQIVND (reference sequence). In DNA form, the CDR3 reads TGTGCCAGTAGTATAGATTGGACCGGGGAGCTGTTTTTT. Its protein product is CASSIDWTGELFF.

In DNA, the CDR3 is TGCGCCAGCAGTGAGGACACCGGGGAGCTGTTTTTT. Its protein is CASSEDTGELFF. The genes are TRBV10-1 and TRBJ2-2; no clear D. This CDR3 is 12 amino acids long. Deletions cut 2 bases from V and 3 bases from J, with 1 base between. Germline CDR1 reads WNHNN; CDR2 reads SYGVQD (reference sequence).

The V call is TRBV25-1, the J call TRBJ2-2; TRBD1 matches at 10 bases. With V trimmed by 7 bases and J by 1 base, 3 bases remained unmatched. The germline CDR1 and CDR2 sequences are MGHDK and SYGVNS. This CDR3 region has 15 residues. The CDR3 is CASTRDRGNTGELFF. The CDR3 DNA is TGTGCCAGCACCCGGGACAGGGGGAACACCGGGGAGCTGTTTTTT.

The CDR3 region has the DNA TGCGCCAGCAGCGTAACTAGCGGAGGAGACACCGGGGAGCTGTTTTTT. It yields the protein CASSVTSGGDTGELFF. The chain recombines TRBV5-1 with TRBJ2-2; 8 bases are shared with TRBD2. Germline values: CDR1 SGHRS, CDR2 YFSETQ. This CDR3 spans 16 amino acids. Trimming removed 4 bases from V and 3 bases from J; junction bases left unmatched: 8.